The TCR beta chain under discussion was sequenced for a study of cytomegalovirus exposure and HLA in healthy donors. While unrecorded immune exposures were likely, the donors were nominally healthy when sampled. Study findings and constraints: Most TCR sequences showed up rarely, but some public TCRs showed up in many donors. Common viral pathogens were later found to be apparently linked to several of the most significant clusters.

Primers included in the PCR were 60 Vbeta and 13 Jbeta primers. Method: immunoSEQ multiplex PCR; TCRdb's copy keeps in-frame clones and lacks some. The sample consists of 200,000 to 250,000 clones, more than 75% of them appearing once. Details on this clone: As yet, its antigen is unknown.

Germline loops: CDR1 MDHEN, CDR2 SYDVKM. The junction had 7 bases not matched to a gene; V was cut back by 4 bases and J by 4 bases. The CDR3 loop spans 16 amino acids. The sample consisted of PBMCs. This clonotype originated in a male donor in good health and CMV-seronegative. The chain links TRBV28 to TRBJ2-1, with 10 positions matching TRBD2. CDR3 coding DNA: TGTGCCAGCAGTTCGTCATTAGCGGGAGGATACAATGAGCAGTTCTTC. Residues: CASSSSLAGGYNEQFF.